This paragraph covers one T cell receptor (beta chain) sequence. Its antigen target is currently unknown. No per-base quality is available; no much larger clone lies one base away. The data stem from a study of cytomegalovirus exposure and HLA in healthy donors (dated by TCRdb to the late 2010s). Broadly, across the study: According to an earlier analysis of 450 to 650 of the donors, about 179 million T cells yielded 90 million to 130 million unique TCR beta sequences and roughly 280 Gb of sequence data. In an earlier analysis of more than 550 of the donors, high-throughput TCR beta sequencing was used to judge whether each TCR beta V gene segment behaved as functional or pseudogenic. The study aimed to test whether cataloging public T cell receptors could reveal signatures of past pathogen exposure. Donor age, sex, ethnicity and CMV serostatus were collected together with the repertoire data. Using immunosequencing, the study profiled T cell repertoires from some 670 subjects and related those repertoires to cytomegalovirus serostatus. The study combined high-throughput TCR immunosequencing, statistical association of individual TCRs with disease status, and machine learning to predict cytomegalovirus infection status. An early release that covered about 600 HLA-typed donors contained around 300 gigabases of sequencing data and 70 million to 100 million unique TCR sequences. Both class I and class II loci were covered by HLA typing, at four-digit resolution. The number of donors typed differed by locus, with about 629-630 for A, B, C, DRB1 and DQB1, approximately 500 for DQA1, 600 to 610 for DPA1, and some 470 for DPB1. Besides the first cohort of roughly 660 subjects, a separate validation cohort made up of roughly 130 different subjects was used. In the later analysis, no new phenotypic data were used to find candidate immune exposures; instead, reliance was placed on TCR beta sequences and their occurrence across donors. Because of strong linkage in the cohort, 5 or 6 DR-DQ haplotypes were treated as single units for association and clustering. Every repertoire in the discovery cohort had been generated on one and the same sequencing platform. A later analysis re-examined previously published TCR beta repertoires from about 700 donors and added high-resolution HLA genotyping to investigate patterns of TCR occurrence. On average, around 230,000 unique TCR beta nucleotide sequences were sequenced per donor among 398 genotyped donors of the cohort, with about 19% of those sequences being non-productive. Among the roughly 410 genotyped donors, approximately 76% belonged to the genetic ancestry cluster associated with self-reported Caucasian donors. A later genetic analysis took genome-wide SNP genotypes for 398 of the 666 donors and used that subset as a discovery cohort. The study at large found these results: According to the authors, the approach could potentially be generalized to other disease states and immunological phenotypes. HLA typing was unavailable for some donors at each locus, so association tests used only the typed subset. In the study, 150 to 200 TCR beta chains were listed as associated with cytomegalovirus. Some IMGT-functional V segments, including TRBV6-2 and TRBV6-3, could not be told apart with the 87-base-pair reads, so those segments were excluded. A later genetic analysis associated a missense DCLRE1C variant with V-gene and J-gene trimming of TCR beta chains, and an independent cohort replicated the association. The only immune exposure information available for the cohort was CMV serostatus. In a later genetic analysis, fewer N-insertions in productive TCRs were reported among donors in an Asian-associated ancestry cluster than the approximately 670-donor mean. Correlated functional status among segregating V segments might reflect linkage disequilibrium, but an unknown experimental factor could not be ruled out. Only TCR beta chains were sequenced in this cohort, and the absence of alpha or paired-chain data limited detectable features. A further reported finding was that TCR beta sequences accurately predicted the HLA-A and HLA-B alleles for most subjects in the first cohort. A cluster of highly shared sequence variants was judged likely to be a technical artifact of the sequencing pipeline. Seventeen rarely observed V segments, including chromosome 9 orphons, were excluded from the earlier analysis of several hundred of the donors because counts were too low. Sequencing depth was assumed to be roughly uniform across donors in the presence/absence analyses, though that assumption may not hold. Most TCR sequences were observed very rarely across donors, whereas some public TCRs were present in many individuals. In both the original and validation cohorts, the classifier was reported to diagnose cytomegalovirus status with high specificity and sensitivity. A few of the identified cytomegalovirus-associated TCR beta chains were confirmed in vitro to be specific for cytomegalovirus antigens. At a false discovery rate of 0.05, a later analysis linked approximately 18,000 TCR beta sequences to specific HLA alleles. A later analysis found that HLA-associated TCR beta chains were more clonally expanded and had lower generation probabilities than equally common non-associated chains. Several of the top co-occurrence clusters appeared to be linked to parvovirus B19, influenza, CMV and Epstein-Barr virus, according to a later analysis. According to a later analysis, most CMV-associated TCR beta chains appeared to be HLA-restricted, and the HLA associations seemed to be driven largely by CMV exposure. Broadly in line with IMGT annotations, most TCR beta V segments showed up in productive rearrangements about 87% or about 30% of the time in an earlier analysis of several hundred of the donors. Assigning TCR associations to individual alleles was difficult when HLA alleles, especially DR and DQ, strongly co-occurred. In a later analysis, the rate of TCR association differed among HLA loci, with DRB1 alleles having the most associated TCRs and HLA-C alleles having the fewest.

Library method: the immunoSEQ multiplex PCR assay. For the multiplex PCR, a mixture combining 60 forward primers for TCR Vbeta segments and 13 reverse primers for TCR Jbeta segments was used. A multiplex PCR assay on genomic DNA amplified the CDR3 region of rearranged TCR beta genes. The Illumina HiSeq System was used to sequence the amplified TCR beta libraries as 87-base-pair reads. For the original study's pipeline: In a later analysis, some 80 million unique TCR beta chains were counted across the roughly 670 repertoires, and about 9.9 million of these chains were shared by at least two donors. A nearest-neighbor algorithm error-corrected the raw reads and collapsed the reads into unique sequences, merging closely related sequences to remove PCR and sequencing errors. To assign V, D and J gene segments, CDR3 sequences were aligned to IMGT reference sequences. For a sequence to be retained, a match of at least six nucleotides was required to both a V gene segment and a J gene segment. A rearrangement was called productive if the CDR3 had no stop codons and remained in frame with V and J, and every other rearrangement was called non-productive. Following IMGT convention, CDR3 was defined as the stretch from the second conserved V-encoded cysteine to the conserved J-encoded phenylalanine. Sequences without an unambiguous match to a single V gene segment were excluded from the earlier analysis of about 640 of the donors. An earlier analysis of 500 to 600 of the donors classified V segments as functional when productive rearrangements were above 56.7% and as segregating when the standard deviation between donors was above 5%. A statistical classification framework was built for diagnosing cytomegalovirus status from the catalog of TCR beta chain sequences. A later analysis assigned V and J genes by comparing TCR nucleotide sequences with IMGT/GENE-DB human TR gene sequences. The TCRdist pipeline was used in a later analysis to assign CDR3 sequences and most-parsimonious VDJ recombination scenarios. A later analysis defined each TCR beta chain by its CDR3 amino acid sequence plus V-gene family, and excluded reads lacking a unique V-gene family. In a later analysis, nearly 600 highly shared, low-generation-probability nucleotide sequences were removed to address suspected cross-contamination and a sequencing artifact. For each public chain, a later analysis derived a clonal expansion index from normalized ranks of inferred template counts within each repertoire. In a later analysis, generation probabilities were computed using a VDJ recombination model fitted to out-of-frame rearrangements, and the results were checked against IGoR. Hypergeometric tests were used in a later analysis to score TCR-TCR, TCR-HLA and TCR-CMV co-occurrence, with a repertoire-size bias correction applied to the TCR pairs. False discovery rates were estimated in a later analysis by permuting HLA or CMV assignments 20 times. In a later analysis, co-occurring TCRs were grouped with DBSCAN, and TCRdist sequence similarity was added when clustering was performed within HLA-allele-positive subsets. For co-occurrence clustering, repertoires with fewer than 30,000 or more than 120,000 public chains were excluded, along with roughly 5 repertoires with anomalous nucleotide sharing. TCRdb obtained this table from immuneACCESS and retained in-frame rearrangements with V and J assigned. These tables miss some clones; where compared with another copy, unresolved V genes account for less than half of the shortfall, and the remainder is unexplained. V and J calls and clone size are given by that table; D and trimming were obtained from the DNA. This sample comprises 180,000 or so clones, around 80% of them detected only once. The ten largest clones represent about 2% of the sample.

From a lookup of the germline V gene (reference sequence), CDR1 and CDR2 are LNHDA and SQIVND. The CDR3 goes from the cysteine to the phenylalanine over 15 residues. This entry keeps only the CDR3 DNA: 45 bases, framed from base 1. V loses 3 bases at its end and J loses 3 bases; junction bases beyond the gene matches: 8. In total, more than 500 healthy bone marrow donors made up the cohort. Cohort members were all nominally healthy when sampled, although unrecorded immune exposures were likely present. The donor tested CMV seronegative and was one of the 352 seronegative cohort members. A peripheral blood sample was provided by each donor, and peripheral blood mononuclear cells were used for TCR beta sequencing. The Qiagen DNeasy Blood Extraction Kit was used to extract genomic DNA from the blood cell samples.

Sequenced material: PBMCs. The sequence was obtained from a woman in her forties or fifties in good health and CMV-seronegative. The chain is assembled from TRBV19 and TRBJ2-7; 7 of the junction bases match TRBD1. The base sequence is TGTGCCAGTAGTATTGGGACAGCTCTGGTCTACGAGCAGTACTTC. The translation is CASSIGTALVYEQYF.